This entry features one T cell receptor beta chain sequence. From its re-call of the 5' RACE reads, TCRdb lists each CDR3 protein once, without DNA. The repertoire table contains about 330,000 distinct CDR3 sequences. The entry originates in a study of monozygotic twins with inflammatory bowel disease. The CDR3 is 15 residues long. Looked up from germline, CDR1 is SGHRS and CDR2 is YFSETQ. Sequencing used blood. The TCR comes from a human donor with ulcerative colitis or Crohn's disease, or a healthy co-twin of an affected twin (not recorded which). This chain connects TRBV5-1 to TRBJ1-4; TCRdb's D call, TRBD1, is unchecked because there is no DNA. CDR3 protein: CASSSTATTNEKLFF.